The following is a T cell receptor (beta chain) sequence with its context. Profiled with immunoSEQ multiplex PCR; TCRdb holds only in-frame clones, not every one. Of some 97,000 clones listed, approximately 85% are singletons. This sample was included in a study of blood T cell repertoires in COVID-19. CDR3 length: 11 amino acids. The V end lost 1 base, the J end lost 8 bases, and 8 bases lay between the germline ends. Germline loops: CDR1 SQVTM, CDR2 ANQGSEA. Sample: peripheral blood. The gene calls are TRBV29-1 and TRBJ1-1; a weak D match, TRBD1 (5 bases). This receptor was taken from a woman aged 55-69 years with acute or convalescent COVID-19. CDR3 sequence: CSVEVWGEAFF. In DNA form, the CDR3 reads TGCAGCGTTGAAGTGTGGGGCGAAGCTTTCTTT.